The TCR beta chain described here comes from a study of shared clonotypes between healthy human individuals. Assay: immunoSEQ multiplex PCR; the TCRdb copy retains only in-frame clones and omits some. The sample records 850,000 to 1,200,000 clones, around four fifths being singletons. This clone has a handful of counts. In germline, CDR1 is SGHNT, CDR2 YYREEE (reference sequence). This CDR3 has 17 amino acids. The V segment lost 5 bases and the J segment 6 bases; nucleotides outside the gene matches: 14. The rearrangement links TRBV5-4 to TRBJ2-3, with 11 positions matching TRBD2. The specimen sequenced was memory CD4+ T cells sorted from blood. The subset here: CD45RA-negative fraction. The source is a man aged 18-30 years in good health. The CDR3 loop reads CASRGGLGTSGSDTQYF. CDR3 nucleotide sequence: TGTGCCAGCAGGGGGGGTTTGGGGACTAGCGGATCGGATACGCAGTATTTT.